This paragraph reports one T cell receptor beta chain. Its antigen is not identified. Quantitative barcoded 5'-RACE was used to prepare TCR beta libraries. TCRdb recomputed calls from the 5' RACE reads with MiXCR, one row per CDR3 protein. Here the sample spans fewer than 450,000 distinct CDR3 sequences, under 20% being singletons. The sample comes from a study of CD8 T cells in ankylosing spondylitis. Trimming stripped 4 bases from V and 2 bases from J, with 13 bases between. The CDR3 has 14 residues. The germline V gene has CDR1 SGDLS and CDR2 YYNGEE. Regarding the study as a whole: Prior work had noted some motif variants in reactive arthritis blood and synovial fluid. Significant enrichment of disease-linked clones was reportedly seen in matched ankylosing spondylitis synovial fluid. What appeared characteristic of ankylosing spondylitis blood was a TCR beta motif of fewer than ten highly homologous variants.

The chain employs TRBV9 and TRBJ2-7, with D hard to call. The sequence derives from a male donor with ankylosing spondylitis. The sample taken for sequencing was blood, either unsorted or a sorted T cell fraction (not recorded which). CDR3 sequence: CASSSYFAPYEQYF. DNA of the CDR3: TGTGCCAGCAGCTCCTACTTCGCCCCCTACGAGCAGTACTTC.